This T cell receptor (beta chain) appears in the sequencing data of a study of response to subunit inactivated influenza vaccine. Study results and limitations: Authors suggested that a seasonal influenza vaccination recruits few new T cells each time.

TCRdb re-called the RT-PCR reads with MiXCR, one entry per CDR3 protein. The sample holds over 750,000 distinct CDR3 sequences, less than 25% seen once. This clonotype was seen more than once but under ten times. Its cognate antigen is unknown. CDR3 length: 13 residues. V lost 5 bases, J lost 11 bases, and 9 bases stayed unmatched. The specimen was PBMCs from blood, collected 5 days after vaccination. The chain uses TRBV12-3 or TRBV12-4 and TRBJ1-1; 9 nucleotides line up with TRBD1. The sequence was collected from a man in his fifties who received an inactivated influenza vaccine. The chain's CDR3 is CASSNRDRVPAFF. CDR3 sequence (DNA): TGTGCCAGCAGTAACCGGGACAGGGTGCCGGCTTTCTTT.